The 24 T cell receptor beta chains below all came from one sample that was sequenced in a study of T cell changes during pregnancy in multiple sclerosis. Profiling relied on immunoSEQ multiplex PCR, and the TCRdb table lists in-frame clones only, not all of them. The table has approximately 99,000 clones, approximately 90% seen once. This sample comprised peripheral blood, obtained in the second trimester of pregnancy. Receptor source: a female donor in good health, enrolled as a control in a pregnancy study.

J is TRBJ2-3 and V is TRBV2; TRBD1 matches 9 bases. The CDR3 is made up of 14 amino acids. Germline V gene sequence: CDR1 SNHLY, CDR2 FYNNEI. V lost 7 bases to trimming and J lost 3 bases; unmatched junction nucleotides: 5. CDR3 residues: CASIRDRATDTQYF. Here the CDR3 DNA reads TGTGCCAGCATCCGGGACAGGGCGACAGATACGCAGTATTTT.

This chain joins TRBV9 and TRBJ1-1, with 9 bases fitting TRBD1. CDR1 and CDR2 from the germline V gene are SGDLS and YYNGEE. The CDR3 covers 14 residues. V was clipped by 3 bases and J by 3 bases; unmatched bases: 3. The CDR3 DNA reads TGTGCCAGCAGCGGAAGACAGGGGGACACTGAAGCTTTCTTT. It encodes CASSGRQGDTEAFF.

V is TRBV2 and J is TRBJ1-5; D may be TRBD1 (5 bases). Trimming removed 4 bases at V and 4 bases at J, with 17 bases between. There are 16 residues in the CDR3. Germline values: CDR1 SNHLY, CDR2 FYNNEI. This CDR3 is CASSVVGRRGNQPQHF. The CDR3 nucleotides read TGTGCCAGCAGTGTTGTTGGACGGAGGGGTAATCAGCCCCAGCATTTT.

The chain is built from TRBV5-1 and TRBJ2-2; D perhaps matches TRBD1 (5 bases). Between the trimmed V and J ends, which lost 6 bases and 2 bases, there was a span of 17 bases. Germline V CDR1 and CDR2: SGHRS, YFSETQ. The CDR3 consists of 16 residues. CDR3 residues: CASIPSGNINTGELFF. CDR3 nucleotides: TGCGCCAGCATCCCCTCAGGGAACATAAACACCGGGGAGCTGTTTTTT.

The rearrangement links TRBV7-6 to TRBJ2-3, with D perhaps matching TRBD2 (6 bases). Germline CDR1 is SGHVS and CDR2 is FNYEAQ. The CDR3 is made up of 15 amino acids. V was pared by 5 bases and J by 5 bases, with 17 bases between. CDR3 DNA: TGTGCCAGCAGCCTCCTCACGACTAGTATAGATACGCAGTATTTT. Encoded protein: CASSLLTTSIDTQYF.

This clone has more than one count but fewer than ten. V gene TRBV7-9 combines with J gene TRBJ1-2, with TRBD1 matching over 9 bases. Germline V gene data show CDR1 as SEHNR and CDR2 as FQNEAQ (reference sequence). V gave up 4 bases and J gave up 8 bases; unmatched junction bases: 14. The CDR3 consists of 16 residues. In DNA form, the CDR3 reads TGTGCCAGCAGCTCAAGCCGGGACAGGGACTCGTGCGGCTACACCTTC. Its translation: CASSSSRDRDSCGYTF.

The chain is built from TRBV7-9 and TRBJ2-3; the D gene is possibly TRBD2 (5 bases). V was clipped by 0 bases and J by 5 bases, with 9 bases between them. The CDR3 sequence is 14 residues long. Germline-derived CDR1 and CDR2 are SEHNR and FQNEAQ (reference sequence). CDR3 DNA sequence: TGTGCCAGCAGCTTAGCGGGAGTGGTAGATACGCAGTATTTT. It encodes CASSLAGVVDTQYF.

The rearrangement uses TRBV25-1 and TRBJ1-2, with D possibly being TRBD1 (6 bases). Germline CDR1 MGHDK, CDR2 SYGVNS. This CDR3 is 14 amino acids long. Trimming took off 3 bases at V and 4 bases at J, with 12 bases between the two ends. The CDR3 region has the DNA TGTGCCAGCAGTGATCCAGGGGAGGGCTATGGCTACACCTTC. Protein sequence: CASSDPGEGYGYTF.

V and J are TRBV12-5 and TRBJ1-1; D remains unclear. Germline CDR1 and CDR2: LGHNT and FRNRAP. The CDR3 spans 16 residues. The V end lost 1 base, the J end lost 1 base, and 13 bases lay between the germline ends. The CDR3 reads CASGLGDPNRNTEAFF. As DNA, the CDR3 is TGTGCTAGTGGTTTGGGCGACCCCAACAGGAACACTGAAGCTTTCTTT. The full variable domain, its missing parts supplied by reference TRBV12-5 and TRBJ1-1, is DARVTQTPRHKVTEMGQEVTMRCQPILGHNTVFWYRQTMMQGLELLAYFRNRAPLDDSGMPKDRFSAEMPDATLATLKIQPSEPRDSAVYFCASGLGDPNRNTEAFFGQGTRLTVV.

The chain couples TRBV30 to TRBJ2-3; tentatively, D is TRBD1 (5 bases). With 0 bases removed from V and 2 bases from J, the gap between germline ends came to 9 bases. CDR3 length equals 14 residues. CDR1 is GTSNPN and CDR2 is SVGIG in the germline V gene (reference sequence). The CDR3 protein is CAWSVGASTDTQYF. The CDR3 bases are TGTGCCTGGAGTGTTGGGGCTTCCACAGATACGCAGTATTTT.

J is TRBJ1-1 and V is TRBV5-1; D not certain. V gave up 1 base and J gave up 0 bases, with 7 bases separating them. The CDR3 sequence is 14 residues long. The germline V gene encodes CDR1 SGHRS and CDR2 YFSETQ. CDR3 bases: TGCGCCAGCAGCTTGATCGGTGTGAACACTGAAGCTTTCTTT. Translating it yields CASSLIGVNTEAFF.

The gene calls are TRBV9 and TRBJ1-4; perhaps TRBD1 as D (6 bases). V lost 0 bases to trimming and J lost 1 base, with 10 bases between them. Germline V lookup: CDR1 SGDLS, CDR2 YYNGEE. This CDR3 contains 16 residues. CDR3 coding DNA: TGTGCCAGCAGCGTAGGGGGGCTTGAAACTAATGAAAAACTGTTTTTT. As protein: CASSVGGLETNEKLFF.

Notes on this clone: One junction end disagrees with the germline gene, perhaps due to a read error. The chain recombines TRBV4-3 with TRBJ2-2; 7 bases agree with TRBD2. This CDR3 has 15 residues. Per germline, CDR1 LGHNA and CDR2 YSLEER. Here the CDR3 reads CASSRSGMNSGELFF. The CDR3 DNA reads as TGCGCCAGCAGCCGGAGCGGGATGAACTCCGGGGAGCTGTTTTTT.

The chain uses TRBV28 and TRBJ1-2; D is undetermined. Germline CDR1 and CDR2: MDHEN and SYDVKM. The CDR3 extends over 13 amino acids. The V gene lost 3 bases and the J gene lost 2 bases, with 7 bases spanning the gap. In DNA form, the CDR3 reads TGTGCCAGCAGTTTCGACACCAACTATGGCTACACCTTC. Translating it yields CASSFDTNYGYTF.

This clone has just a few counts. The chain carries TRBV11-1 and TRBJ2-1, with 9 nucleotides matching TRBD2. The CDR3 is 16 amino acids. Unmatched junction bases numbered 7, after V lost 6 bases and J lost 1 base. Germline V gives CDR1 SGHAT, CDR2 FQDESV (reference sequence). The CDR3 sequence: CASSSSGGPSYNEQFF. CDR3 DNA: TGTGCCAGCAGTTCCAGCGGGGGGCCGTCCTACAATGAGCAGTTCTTC. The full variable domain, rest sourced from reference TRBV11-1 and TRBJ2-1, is EAEVAQSPRYKITEKSQAVAFWCDPISGHATLYWYRQILGQGPELLVQFQDESVVDDSQLPKDRFSAERLKGVDSTLKIQPAELGDSAMYLCASSSSGGPSYNEQFFGPGTRLTVL.

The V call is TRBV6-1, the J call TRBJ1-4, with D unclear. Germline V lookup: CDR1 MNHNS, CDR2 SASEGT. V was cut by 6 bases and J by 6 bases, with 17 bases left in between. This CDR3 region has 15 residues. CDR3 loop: CASSPLKAGDEKLFF. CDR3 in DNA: TGTGCCAGCAGCCCCCTCAAGGCCGGGGATGAAAAACTGTTTTTT.

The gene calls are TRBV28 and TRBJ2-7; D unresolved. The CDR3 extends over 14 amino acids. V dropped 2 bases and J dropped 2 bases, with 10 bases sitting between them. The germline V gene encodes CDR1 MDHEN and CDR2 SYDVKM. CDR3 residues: CASSLIRRPYEQYF. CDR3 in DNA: TGTGCCAGCAGTTTAATCCGGAGACCCTACGAGCAGTACTTC.

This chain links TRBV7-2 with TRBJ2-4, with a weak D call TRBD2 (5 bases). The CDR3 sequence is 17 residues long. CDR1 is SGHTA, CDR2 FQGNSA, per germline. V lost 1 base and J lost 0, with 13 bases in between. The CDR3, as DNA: TGTGCCAGCAGCTTAGGTTTCGGGGTGATAGCCAAAAACATTCAGTACTTC. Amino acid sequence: CASSLGFGVIAKNIQYF.

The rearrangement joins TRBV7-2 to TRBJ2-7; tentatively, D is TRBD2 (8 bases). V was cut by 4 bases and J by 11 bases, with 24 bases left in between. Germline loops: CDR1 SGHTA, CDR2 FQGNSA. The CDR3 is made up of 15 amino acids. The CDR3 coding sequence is TGTGCCAGCAGCTCCCGAGGGGGACTAGGCCAGGGGGAGTACTTC. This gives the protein CASSSRGGLGQGEYF.

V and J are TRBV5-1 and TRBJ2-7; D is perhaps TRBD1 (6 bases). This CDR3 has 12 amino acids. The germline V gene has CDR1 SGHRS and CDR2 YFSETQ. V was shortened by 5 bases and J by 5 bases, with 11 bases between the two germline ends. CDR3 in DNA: TGCGCCAGCAGTTACAGGGTAAACGAGCAGTACTTC. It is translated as CASSYRVNEQYF.

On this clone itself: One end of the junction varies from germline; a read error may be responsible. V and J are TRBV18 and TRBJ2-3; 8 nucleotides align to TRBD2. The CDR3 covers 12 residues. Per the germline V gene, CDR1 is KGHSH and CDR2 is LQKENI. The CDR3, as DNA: TGTGCCAGCTCACCGTATGACCTGGGACTAGGGTTT. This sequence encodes CASSPYDLGLGF.

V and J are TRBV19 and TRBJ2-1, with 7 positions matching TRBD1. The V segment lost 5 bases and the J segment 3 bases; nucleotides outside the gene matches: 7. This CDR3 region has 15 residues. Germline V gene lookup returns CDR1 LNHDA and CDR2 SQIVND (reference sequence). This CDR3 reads CASSEDRENYNEQFF. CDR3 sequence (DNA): TGTGCCAGTAGTGAAGACAGGGAAAACTACAATGAGCAGTTCTTC.

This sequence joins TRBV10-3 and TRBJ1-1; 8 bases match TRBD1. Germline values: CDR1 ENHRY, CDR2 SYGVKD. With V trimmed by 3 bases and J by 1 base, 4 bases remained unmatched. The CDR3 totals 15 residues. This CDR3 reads CAISDPGQGNTEAFF. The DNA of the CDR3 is TGTGCCATCAGTGACCCCGGACAGGGGAACACTGAAGCTTTCTTT.

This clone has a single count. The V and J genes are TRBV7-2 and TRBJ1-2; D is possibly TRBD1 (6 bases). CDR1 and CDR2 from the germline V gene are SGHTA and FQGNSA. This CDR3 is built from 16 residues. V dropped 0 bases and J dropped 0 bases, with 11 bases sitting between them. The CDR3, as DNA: TGTGCCAGCAGCTTAGCTAGGACAGCTACTAACTATGGCTACACCTTC. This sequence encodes CASSLARTATNYGYTF.